This T cell receptor beta chain was captured in a study of blood T cell repertoires in COVID-19. The wider study: Samples taken during acute and convalescent COVID-19 were collected in the United States, Italy and Spain. The cDNA or gDNA used as material had been derived from T cells, B-cell-depleted T cells, or PBMCs.

Measured with immunoSEQ multiplex PCR; TCRdb has only the in-frame clones, and not every one. The top ten hold just under 3% of the sample, which has about 140,000 clones, 75% to 90% seen once. The CDR3 sequence is 16 residues long. The V and J ends lost 3 bases and 3 bases, in that order; junction bases with no gene match: 4. Germline assignment: CDR1 LNHNV and CDR2 YYDKDF (reference sequence). The sample was peripheral blood. This TCR was sampled from a man between 60 and 70 years old with active or convalescent COVID-19. This rearrangement joins TRBV15 to TRBJ2-5; 13 bases match TRBD2. CDR3: CATSSLLAGGKETQYF. DNA for the CDR3: TGTGCCACCAGCAGCTTACTAGCGGGGGGGAAAGAGACCCAGTACTTC.